The rows below give T cell receptor beta chains drawn from one sample of a study of blood T cell repertoires in COVID-19. Repertoires were generated with immunoSEQ multiplex PCR, while TCRdb's copy carries only in-frame clones and drops some. The sample lists 400,000 to 500,000 clones; more than 70% were seen once. Sequenced input: PBMCs or T cells enriched from blood (not recorded which). All receptors come from a woman younger than 30 who had been exposed to COVID-19. CDR3s include the opening cysteine and the closing phenylalanine or tryptophan. D genes are given only for firm matches. Size is stated for part of the rows, as once, few or many counts, or as a class when the clone is expanded.

d_gene,abundance,v_gene,j_gene,len,CDR3aa,CDR3nt
.,once,TRBV14,TRBJ2-3,15,CASSQGRTSTDTQYF,TGTGCCAGCAGCCAAGGGCGGACTAGCACAGATACGCAGTATTTT
.,.,TRBV2,TRBJ1-3,14,CASSPKSSGNTIYF,TGTGCCAGCAGCCCCAAGAGCTCTGGAAACACCATATATTTT
.,.,TRBV11-2,TRBJ2-7,16,CASSFRLGLLTYEQYF,TGTGCCAGCAGCTTCCGACTGGGGCTCCTTACCTACGAGCAGTACTTC
TRBD2,.,TRBV9,TRBJ2-1,14,CASSLAGGLNEQFF,TGTGCCAGCAGCCTAGCGGGGGGGCTCAATGAGCAGTTCTTC
.,.,TRBV5-6,TRBJ2-4,17,CASSLAPGRLAKNIQYF,TGTGCCAGCAGCTTGGCCCCCGGTCGCCTAGCCAAAAACATTCAGTACTTC
.,.,TRBV5-8,TRBJ2-7,13,CASSLRAPYEQYF,TGTGCCAGCAGCTTAAGAGCACCCTACGAGCAGTACTTC
.,.,TRBV4-1,TRBJ2-7,17,CASSQGRTGQRPYEQYF,TGCGCCAGCAGCCAAGGGAGAACAGGCCAAAGACCCTACGAGCAGTACTTC
.,.,TRBV6-6,TRBJ2-7,14,CASSYRQERYEQYF,TGTGCCAGCAGTTATCGACAGGAGAGATACGAGCAGTACTTC
TRBD2,.,TRBV30,TRBJ2-1,14,CAWTPSGGAGEQFF,TGTGCCTGGACCCCTAGCGGGGGGGCCGGTGAGCAGTTCTTC
TRBD1,.,TRBV5-5,TRBJ2-6,18,CASSLYGTEPSGANVLTF,TGTGCCAGCAGCTTGTACGGGACAGAACCTTCTGGGGCCAACGTCCTGACTTTC
.,.,TRBV15,TRBJ2-3,15,CATSRDQGSADTQYF,TGTGCCACCAGCAGAGATCAGGGTTCAGCAGATACGCAGTATTTT
TRBD2,.,TRBV19,TRBJ2-7,14,CASSIAGGSYEQYF,TGTGCCAGTAGTATAGCGGGAGGCTCCTACGAGCAGTACTTC
TRBD2,.,TRBV11-2,TRBJ2-1,15,CASSEIAGLAGEQFF,TGTGCCAGCAGCGAAATAGCGGGGCTGGCCGGGGAGCAGTTCTTC
TRBD1,.,TRBV7-6,TRBJ1-5,16,CASSLVPGQDNQPQHF,TGTGCCAGCAGCTTAGTTCCGGGACAGGACAATCAGCCCCAGCATTTT
.,.,TRBV6-1,TRBJ1-2,16,CASSEVPVQGHYGYTF,TGTGCCAGCAGTGAAGTCCCAGTGCAGGGTCACTATGGCTACACCTTC
.,once,TRBV29-1,TRBJ2-1,14,CSVGEGGLYNEQFF,TGCAGCGTTGGAGAGGGGGGACTTTACAATGAGCAGTTCTTC
.,.,TRBV5-1,TRBJ1-2,14,CASSFERELFGYTF,TGCGCCAGCAGCTTCGAACGAGAACTATTTGGCTACACCTTC
TRBD2,.,TRBV4-1,TRBJ2-7,16,CASSQDASGGIYEQYF,TGCGCCAGCAGCCAAGACGCTAGCGGGGGGATCTACGAGCAGTACTTC
TRBD2,.,TRBV7-3,TRBJ2-1,14,CASSPAGGPNEQFF,TGTGCCAGCAGCCCAGCGGGGGGGCCTAATGAGCAGTTCTTC
.,.,TRBV4-3,TRBJ1-2,14,CASSQEGEGGGYTF,TGCGCCAGCAGCCAAGAAGGAGAGGGCGGAGGCTACACCTTC
.,.,TRBV6-1,TRBJ1-2,14,CASSEAGRGYGYTF,TGTGCCAGCAGTGAAGCGGGGAGGGGCTATGGCTACACCTTC
.,.,TRBV6-5,TRBJ1-1,15,CASSYSGPGTTEAFF,TGTGCCAGCAGTTACTCAGGCCCGGGAACGACTGAAGCTTTCTTT
TRBD2,.,TRBV10-3,TRBJ2-7,14,CAISGGGVSYEQYF,TGTGCCATCAGTGGGGGAGGGGTCTCCTACGAGCAGTACTTC
.,.,TRBV30,TRBJ1-5,12,CAWGSGPQPQHF,TGTGCCTGGGGTAGCGGGCCTCAGCCCCAGCATTTT
TRBD1,.,TRBV19,TRBJ1-1,14,CASTLGTANTEAFF,TGTGCCAGTACCCTGGGGACAGCGAACACTGAAGCTTTCTTT
TRBD2,few,TRBV6-2/TRBV6-3,TRBJ2-1,14,CASSFTSAAHEQFF,TGTGCCAGCAGTTTCACTAGCGCCGCCCATGAGCAGTTCTTC
.,.,TRBV13,TRBJ2-5,14,CASSNPGAQETQYF,TGTGCCAGCAGCAATCCAGGGGCGCAAGAGACCCAGTACTTC
TRBD2,.,TRBV7-6,TRBJ2-7,17,CASSLAGLRGKTYEQYF,TGTGCCAGCAGCTTAGCGGGGTTGCGGGGGAAGACCTACGAGCAGTACTTC
TRBD1,.,TRBV18,TRBJ1-1,13,CASLDRVNTEAFF,TGTGCCAGCTTGGACAGGGTGAACACTGAAGCTTTCTTT
.,few,TRBV12-3/TRBV12-4,TRBJ1-1,13,CASSTGQNTEAFF,TGTGCCAGCAGTACAGGGCAGAACACTGAAGCTTTCTTT
.,.,TRBV7-2,TRBJ1-4,16,CASSLVGGGLNEKLFF,TGTGCCAGCAGCTTAGTGGGGGGAGGACTTAATGAAAAACTGTTTTTT
TRBD1,.,TRBV7-2,TRBJ2-7,15,CASSIAGTGTYEQYF,TGTGCCAGCAGCATAGCCGGGACAGGGACCTACGAGCAGTACTTC
.,.,TRBV28,TRBJ2-3,19,CASRGSAGGPALSTDTQYF,TGTGCCAGCAGGGGGAGCGCCGGGGGGCCTGCTCTTAGCACAGATACGCAGTATTTT
TRBD1,.,TRBV24-1,TRBJ2-5,15,CATSEGTASKETQYF,TGTGCCACCAGTGAAGGGACAGCTTCCAAAGAGACCCAGTACTTC
TRBD1,.,TRBV25-1,TRBJ2-7,14,CASRGGQGTYEQYF,TGTGCCAGCAGGGGGGGACAGGGAACCTACGAGCAGTACTTC
TRBD1,.,TRBV5-1,TRBJ2-1,15,CASSLTTGTYNEQFF,TGCGCCAGCAGCTTGACGACAGGGACCTACAATGAGCAGTTCTTC
TRBD1,.,TRBV7-2,TRBJ2-1,16,CASSLAQPGGVDEQFF,TGTGCCAGCAGCTTAGCGCAGCCAGGGGGCGTGGATGAGCAGTTCTTC
TRBD1,.,TRBV10-3,TRBJ1-2,13,CATDSGQPQGYTF,TGTGCCACCGACTCGGGACAGCCCCAGGGCTACACCTTC
TRBD1,.,TRBV19,TRBJ2-5,15,CASRTGKKYQETQYF,TGTGCCAGTAGGACAGGGAAGAAGTACCAAGAGACCCAGTACTTC
.,few,TRBV27,TRBJ1-5,15,CASSLTAYSNQPQHF,TGTGCCAGCAGTTTAACAGCCTATAGCAATCAGCCCCAGCATTTT
.,.,TRBV5-1,TRBJ1-2,14,CASSSSGSTDGYTF,TGCGCCAGCAGCTCGTCAGGATCGACGGATGGCTACACCTTC
.,.,TRBV27,TRBJ2-1,18,CASSSPRRDKGSYNEQFF,TGTGCCAGCAGTTCCCCCCGACGGGACAAAGGCTCCTACAATGAGCAGTTCTTC
TRBD2,.,TRBV2,TRBJ2-2,16,CASVSGTSARTGELFF,TGTGCCAGCGTCTCGGGGACTAGCGCTCGCACCGGGGAGCTGTTTTTT
.,.,TRBV4-1,TRBJ2-1,16,CASSQSLSWSFNEQFF,TGCGCCAGCAGCCAAAGTCTGAGCTGGAGCTTCAATGAGCAGTTCTTC
TRBD1,.,TRBV11-2,TRBJ1-1,13,CASSSGNRGRTFF,TGTGCCAGCAGCTCGGGGAACAGGGGAAGGACTTTCTTT
TRBD1,few,TRBV29-1,TRBJ2-1,21,CSVEDLIEETGEVRSYNEQFF,TGCAGCGTTGAAGATCTCATAGAGGAGACAGGGGAGGTTCGCTCCTACAATGAGCAGTTCTTC
TRBD1,.,TRBV29-1,TRBJ2-1,15,CSVEGQGRSYNEQFF,TGCAGCGTAGAGGGACAGGGTCGTTCCTACAATGAGCAGTTCTTC
.,.,TRBV2,TRBJ1-1,13,CASSVGLSLDAFF,TGTGCCAGCAGTGTGGGCTTATCCCTGGATGCTTTCTTT
.,.,TRBV3-1/TRBV3-2,TRBJ2-7,15,CASSQMGSGVYEQYF,TGTGCCAGCAGCCAAATGGGGAGCGGAGTCTACGAGCAGTACTTC
.,.,TRBV2,TRBJ1-5,14,CASSTTYSNQPQHF,TGTGCCAGCAGCACGACTTATAGCAATCAGCCCCAGCATTTT
TRBD2,.,TRBV4-1,TRBJ2-7,20,CASSQEIGLAGEVVLYEQYF,TGCGCCAGCAGCCAAGAGATCGGACTAGCGGGAGAGGTGGTACTCTACGAGCAGTACTTC
TRBD2,.,TRBV4-1,TRBJ2-5,16,CASSPGGTSGTKTQYF,TGCGCCAGCAGCCCCGGGGGGACTAGCGGGACTAAGACCCAGTACTTC
.,few,TRBV5-4,TRBJ1-6,15,CASRATGSYNSPLHF,TGTGCCAGCCGGGCCACGGGGTCCTATAATTCACCCCTCCACTTT